The sequence of this T cell receptor (beta chain) was determined in a study of cytomegalovirus exposure and HLA in healthy donors. The PCR ran on 60 Vbeta and 13 Jbeta primers. Produced via immunoSEQ multiplex PCR; TCRdb's table is partial and in-frame only. The sample lists approximately 200,000 clones, 65% to 85% occurring once. For this clone: Its antigen is not known.

The study's findings and limits: Follow-up analysis seemed to connect common viral pathogens with several of the most significant clusters identified. CMV serostatus alone was available as immune exposure information.

Germline-derived CDR1 and CDR2 are SGHTA and FQGNSA. The V gene lost 1 base and the J gene lost 9 bases, with 10 bases spanning the gap. The CDR3 sequence is 13 residues long. Sequencing input: PBMCs. The clonotype originates from a woman in her 30s in good health and CMV-seropositive. The chain recombines TRBV7-2 with TRBJ2-1, with D maybe TRBD2 (5 bases). The CDR3 reads CASSLVSGSEQFF. CDR3 DNA: TGTGCCAGCAGCTTAGTATCGGGGTCTGAGCAGTTCTTC.